A single sample is the source of the 12 T cell receptor beta chains below, sequenced in a study of cytomegalovirus exposure and HLA in healthy donors. Amplification used 60 Vbeta primers and 13 Jbeta primers. Generated by immunoSEQ multiplex PCR, the TCRdb table keeps only in-frame clones and is missing some. The sample records roughly 130,000 clones, more than 60% being singletons. The sequencing input was PBMCs. These receptor sequences come from a man aged 18 to 30 in good health and CMV-seronegative.

CDR3 amino acids: CASRGRETQYF. CDR3 coding DNA: TGTGCCAGTAGGGGGCGTGAGACCCAGTACTTC. V is TRBV6-6 and J is TRBJ2-5, with 7 bases lining up with TRBD1. The germline CDR1 and CDR2 sequences are MNHNY and SVGAGI (reference sequence). The V and J ends lost 9 bases and 5 bases, in that order; junction bases with no gene match: 3. The CDR3 consists of 11 residues.

The V gene is TRBV4-1, the J gene TRBJ1-1; TRBD1 aligns across 8 bases. The germline gives CDR1 MGHRA, CDR2 YSYEKL. This CDR3 comprises 14 residues. The trim removed 7 bases at V and 3 bases at J, leaving 7 bases unmatched. This CDR3 is CASTKDRAYTEAFF. The CDR3 DNA is TGCGCCAGCACCAAGGACAGGGCCTACACTGAAGCTTTCTTT.

In its sample, this clone was seen a few times. The V call is TRBV19, the J call TRBJ2-6; 8 bases map to TRBD1. Germline V gene lookup returns CDR1 LNHDA and CDR2 SQIVND (reference sequence). V gave up 3 bases and J gave up 0 bases; unmatched junction bases: 7. The CDR3 contains 18 residues. CDR3 amino acids: CASSILPGGVSGANVLTF. The DNA of the CDR3 is TGTGCCAGTAGTATCTTGCCAGGGGGCGTCTCTGGGGCCAACGTCCTGACTTTC.

The CDR3 nucleotides read TGTGCCAGCAGCAACGGGGGGCTTGAACAGCCCCAGCATTTT. Encoded protein: CASSNGGLEQPQHF. The V and J genes are TRBV28 and TRBJ1-5; a possible D gene is TRBD1 (6 bases). The CDR3 has 14 residues. Germline V gene data show CDR1 as MDHEN and CDR2 as SYDVKM. V was trimmed by 6 bases and J by 7 bases, leaving 16 bases between them.

The chain couples TRBV11-2 to TRBJ2-5; D is undetermined. This CDR3 spans 12 amino acids. With 2 bases removed from V and 5 bases from J, the gap between germline ends came to 6 bases. CDR1 and CDR2 from the germline V gene are SGHAT and FQNNGV. In DNA, the CDR3 is TGTGCCAGCAGCTTACAGTCGGAGACCCAGTACTTC. It codes for CASSLQSETQYF. The whole variable domain, remainder taken from reference TRBV11-2 and TRBJ2-5, is EAGVAQSPRYKIIEKRQSVAFWCNPISGHATLYWYQQILGQGPKLLIQFQNNGVVDDSQLPKDRFSAERLKGVDSTLKIQPAKLEDSAVYLCASSLQSETQYFGPGTRLLVL.

The table lists this clone with a few counts. CDR3 sequence (DNA): TGCAGCATCCAGGGCCTCACAGATACGCAGTATTTT. Translated: CSIQGLTDTQYF. The gene calls are TRBV29-1 and TRBJ2-3; D is perhaps TRBD1 (5 bases). This CDR3 has 12 residues. V was trimmed by 8 bases and J by 2 bases, leaving 11 bases between them. Per the germline V gene, CDR1 is SQVTM and CDR2 is ANQGSEA.

The rearrangement joins TRBV14 to TRBJ2-2; 8 nucleotides match TRBD1. Germline V gene lookup returns CDR1 SGHDN and CDR2 FVKESK. V gave up 0 bases and J gave up 7 bases; unmatched junction bases: 4. CDR3 length: 15 residues. Written as DNA, the CDR3 is TGTGCCAGCAGCCAAGATGGGACAGGCGTCGGGGAGCTGTTTTTT. Protein product: CASSQDGTGVGELFF.

The CDR3 coding sequence is TGTGCCAGCAGCTTGGGAGACAGCCTTAACTATGGCTACACCTTC. As protein: CASSLGDSLNYGYTF. The chain has TRBV5-6 and TRBJ1-2, with a possible D match to TRBD1 (5 bases). Trimming took off 0 bases at V and 1 base at J, with 10 bases between the two ends. Germline loops: CDR1 SGHDT, CDR2 YYEEEE. This CDR3 region has 15 residues. Drawing the rest from reference TRBV5-6 and TRBJ1-2, the complete variable domain is DAGVTQSPTHLIKTRGQQVTLRCSPKSGHDTVSWYQQALGQGPQFIFQYYEEEERQRGNFPDRFSGHQFPNYSSELNVNALLLGDSALYLCASSLGDSLNYGYTFGSGTRLTVV.

The gene calls are TRBV2 and TRBJ1-5; the match to TRBD1 covers 8 bases. Germline values: CDR1 SNHLY, CDR2 FYNNEI. CDR3 length: 16 amino acids. The junction had 8 bases not matched to a gene; V was cut back by 6 bases and J by 1 base. The CDR3 DNA is TGTGCCAGCAGCGAGTACCGGGACAGGAGCAATCAGCCCCAGCATTTT. Protein sequence: CASSEYRDRSNQPQHF. Full variable domain (rest looked up from reference TRBV2 and TRBJ1-5): EPEVTQTPSHQVTQMGQEVILRCVPISNHLYFYWYRQILGQKVEFLVSFYNNEISEKSEIFDDQFSVERPDGSNFTLKIRSTKLEDSAMYFCASSEYRDRSNQPQHFGDGTRLSIL.

This clone was seen only a few times. V gene TRBV6-1 combines with J gene TRBJ1-2, with D hard to call. The germline V gene has CDR1 MNHNS and CDR2 SASEGT. CDR3 length: 15 residues. V was cut by 0 bases and J by 2 bases, with 10 bases left in between. The CDR3 nucleotides are TGTGCCAGCAGTGAAGCGTTTTCGGGGAACTATGGCTACACCTTC. Protein: CASSEAFSGNYGYTF.

The V call is TRBV7-9, the J call TRBJ1-1; possible D gene TRBD1, 5 bases. V was cut by 1 base and J by 3 bases, with 6 bases left in between. In germline, CDR1 is SEHNR, CDR2 FQNEAQ (reference sequence). The CDR3 is 13 residues long. The CDR3 region has the DNA TGTGCCAGCAGCTTAGGGGGGGACACTGAAGCTTTCTTT. It yields the protein CASSLGGDTEAFF. The full variable domain, rest sourced from reference TRBV7-9 and TRBJ1-1, is DTGVSQNPRHKITKRGQNVTFRCDPISEHNRLYWYRQTLGQGPEFLTYFQNEAQLEKSRLLSDRFSAERPKGSFSTLEIQRTEQGDSAMYLCASSLGGDTEAFFGQGTRLTVV.

The chain combines TRBV7-4 with TRBJ1-5; no reliable D call. Looked up from germline, CDR1 is SGHVT and CDR2 is SQSDAQ. Trimming left V 1 base short and J 4 bases short, with 8 bases between. The CDR3 consists of 14 residues. In DNA, the CDR3 is TGTGCCAGCAGCTTAGTAGATAAGAATCAGCCCCAGCATTTT. This sequence encodes CASSLVDKNQPQHF.